The text below deals with one T cell receptor (beta chain). Its antigen has not been determined. It has no much larger one-base neighbor in the sample; base qualities were not kept. The immunoSEQ Assay, a bias-controlled multiplex PCR, was used to amplify TCRbeta CDR3 regions from genomic DNA. From the authors' description of their analysis: The number of nucleated cells in each sample was estimated by amplification of reference gene primers within the assay. Sequence reads were collapsed and filtered to measure the absolute abundance of every unique TCRbeta CDR3 rearrangement. For each sample, productive Simpson clonality was calculated as the square root of Simpson's diversity index across productive rearrangements. TCRdb took this table from immuneACCESS and kept in-frame rearrangements with V and J called. Such tables lack part of the clones; where checked against another copy, unresolved V genes explain under half of the gap, and the rest is unexplained. V and J calls and clone size are as listed in that table; D and trimming were resolved from the DNA. Counted in this sample were 150,000 to 200,000 clones; roughly four fifths of them appeared once. The top ten hold about 1.9% of the sample.

V drops 0 bases and J drops 9 bases, leaving 10 bases in between. CDR1 and CDR2 are drawn from the germline V gene (reference sequence): SGHKS, YYEKEE. From the cysteine up to the phenylalanine, the CDR3 has a length of 12 residues. The DNA shown is the 36-base CDR3, in frame from base 1. The data are from a study of blood T cell repertoires in COVID-19 (dated by TCRdb to 2019 to 2021). Turning to the overall study: Samples from collaborators originated in the United States, Italy and Spain and spanned both the acute and convalescent phases of COVID-19. The material from the prospective study consisted of cDNA or gDNA derived from T cells, B-cell-depleted T cells, or PBMCs. The samples were drawn from the first 160 participants of the ongoing ImmuneRACE study and from 950 to 1,500 subjects provided by 6 global collaborators. The dataset comprised deeply sampled blood TCRbeta repertoires from subjects exposed to, actively infected with, or recovered from COVID-19. The repertoires were released in a freely available public database meant as a resource for research on the immune response to SARS-CoV-2. Nearly every sample came with metadata listing a de-identified subject ID, COVID-19 status, age in years and sex. Where available, HLA class I and class II types were taken from metadata supplied by the sample provider and were not determined by assay-based typing. Overall study outcomes, separate from this receptor: Clinical and demographic metadata were provided uncurated, with the amount varying by source and participant.

Each collaborating institution followed its own protocols to collect whole blood in K2EDTA tubes. For TCRbeta analysis, collaborator samples were shipped as frozen whole blood, as isolated PBMCs, or as DNA extracted from either sample type. The sequence links TRBV5-5 to TRBJ2-7; TRBD2 might be the D gene, on 5 matching bases. The TCR was taken from a woman at least 80 years old with acute or convalescent COVID-19. Sample: peripheral blood. The DNA is TGTGCCAGCAGCTTGGAAGTAGGGAGGCAGTACTTC. Its coded protein is CASSLEVGRQYF.